This TCR beta chain was identified during a study of T cell changes during pregnancy in multiple sclerosis. Profiled with immunoSEQ multiplex PCR; TCRdb holds only in-frame clones, not every one. The sample has about 59,000 clones; about 90% are singletons. Sample: peripheral blood, taken in the second trimester of pregnancy. This receptor was taken from a female donor in good health, enrolled as a control in a pregnancy study.

CDR3 sequence: CASSPGTDTQYF. In DNA, the CDR3 is TGTGCCAGCAGCCCAGGCACAGATACGCAGTATTTT. The chain has TRBV2 and TRBJ2-3; D remains unclear. CDR1 is SNHLY and CDR2 is FYNNEI in the germline V gene. V shed 6 bases and J shed 1 base, with 5 bases lying between them. The CDR3 extends over 12 amino acids.